The entry that follows covers one T cell receptor beta chain sequence. Its target is unknown. In germline, CDR1 is MNHEY, CDR2 SMNVEV (reference sequence). The ends were cut back, 3 bases at V and 3 bases at J, with 12 bases in the middle. The CDR3 length is 15 residues. This record comes from a study of OX40 agonist ivuxolimab in advanced cancers. Study-wide background: Across the patients, intravenous ivuxolimab was delivered every 2 weeks at 0.01 to 10 mg/kg. Study results and caveats: Dosing at 0.1 to 3.0 mg/kg was accompanied by clonal expansion of CD4+ and CD8+ blood T cells by week 6. Mean expanded clone counts were higher in CD8+ than CD4+ T cells.

At cycle 4 day 1, cycle 7 day 1, and baseline, blood was sampled. The data were produced by immunoSEQ multiplex PCR, yet TCRdb's version contains in-frame clones alone and is incomplete. The profile covers 28,000 or so clones, with approximately 90% appearing a single time and around 27% taken by the ten largest. The receptor was isolated from an adult with an advanced solid tumor such as melanoma, head and neck, liver or kidney cancer. The chain employs TRBV27 and TRBJ2-1, with D hard to call. Sequencing used CD4+ or CD8+ T cells sorted from blood, obtained in a trial of the OX40 agonist ivuxolimab. In DNA, the CDR3 is TGTGCCAGCAGTTTCCAAAGGGCTGGCTACAATGAGCAGTTCTTC. Its translation: CASSFQRAGYNEQFF.